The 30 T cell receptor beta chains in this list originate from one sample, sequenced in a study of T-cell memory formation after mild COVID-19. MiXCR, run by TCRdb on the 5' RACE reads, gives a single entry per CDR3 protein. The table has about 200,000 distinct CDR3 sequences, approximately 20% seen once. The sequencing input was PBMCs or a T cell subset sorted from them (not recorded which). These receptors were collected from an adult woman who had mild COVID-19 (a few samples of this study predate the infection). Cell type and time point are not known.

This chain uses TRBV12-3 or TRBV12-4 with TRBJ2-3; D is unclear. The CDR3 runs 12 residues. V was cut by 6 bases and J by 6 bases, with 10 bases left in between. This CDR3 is CASSALGDTQYF. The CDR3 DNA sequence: TGTGCCAGCAGCGCTTTGGGGGATACGCAGTATTTT.

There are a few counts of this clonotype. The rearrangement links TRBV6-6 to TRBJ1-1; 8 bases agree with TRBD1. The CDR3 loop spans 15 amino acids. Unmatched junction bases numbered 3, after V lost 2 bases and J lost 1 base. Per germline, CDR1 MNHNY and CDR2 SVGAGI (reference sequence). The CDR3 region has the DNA TGTGCCAGCAGTTACACGACAGGGGCGAACACTGAAGCTTTCTTT. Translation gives CASSYTTGANTEAFF.

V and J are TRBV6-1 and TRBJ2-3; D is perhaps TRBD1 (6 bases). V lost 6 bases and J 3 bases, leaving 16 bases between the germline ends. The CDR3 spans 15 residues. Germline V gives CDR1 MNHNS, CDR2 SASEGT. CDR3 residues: CASRRWGQGTDTQYF. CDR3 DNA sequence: TGTGCCAGCAGACGGTGGGGGCAGGGTACAGATACGCAGTATTTT.

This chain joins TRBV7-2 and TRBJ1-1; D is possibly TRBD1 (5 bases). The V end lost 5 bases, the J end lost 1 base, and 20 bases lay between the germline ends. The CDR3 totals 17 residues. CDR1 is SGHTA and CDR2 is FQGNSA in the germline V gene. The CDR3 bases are TGTGCCAGCAGCACTACGTCTACACAGGCCCGGAACACTGAAGCTTTCTTT. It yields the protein CASSTTSTQARNTEAFF.

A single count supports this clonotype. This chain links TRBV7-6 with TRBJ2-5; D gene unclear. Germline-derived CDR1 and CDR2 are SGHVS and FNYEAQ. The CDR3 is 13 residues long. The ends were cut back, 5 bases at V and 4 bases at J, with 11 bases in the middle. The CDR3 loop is CASSSSRIETQYF. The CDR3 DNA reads TGTGCCAGCAGCAGTAGCAGAATAGAGACCCAGTACTTC.

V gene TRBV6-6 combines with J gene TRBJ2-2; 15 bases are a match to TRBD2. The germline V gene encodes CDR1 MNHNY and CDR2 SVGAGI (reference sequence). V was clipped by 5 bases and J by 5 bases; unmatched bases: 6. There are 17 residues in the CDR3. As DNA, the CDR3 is TGTGCCAGCAGTGTCGGGACTAGCGGGAGGAGGACCGGGGAGCTGTTTTTT. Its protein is CASSVGTSGRRTGELFF.

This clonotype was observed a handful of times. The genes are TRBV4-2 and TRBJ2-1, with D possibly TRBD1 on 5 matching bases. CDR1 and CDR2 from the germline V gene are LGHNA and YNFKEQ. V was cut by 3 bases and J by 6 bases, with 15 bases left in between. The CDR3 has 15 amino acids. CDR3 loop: CASSHSDRQLNEQFF. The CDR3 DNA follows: TGTGCCAGCAGCCATTCGGATCGACAGCTCAATGAGCAGTTCTTC.

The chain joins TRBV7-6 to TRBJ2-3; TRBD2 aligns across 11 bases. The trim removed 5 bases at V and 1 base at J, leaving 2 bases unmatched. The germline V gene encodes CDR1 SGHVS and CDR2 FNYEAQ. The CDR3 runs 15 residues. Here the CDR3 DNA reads TGTGCCAGCAGCGATAGCGGGAGGGGCACAGATACGCAGTATTTT. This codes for CASSDSGRGTDTQYF.

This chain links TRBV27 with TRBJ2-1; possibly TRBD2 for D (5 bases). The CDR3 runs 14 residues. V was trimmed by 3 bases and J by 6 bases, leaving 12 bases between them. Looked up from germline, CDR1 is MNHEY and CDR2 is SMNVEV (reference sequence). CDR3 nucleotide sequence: TGTGCCAGCAGTTTCTTCGGGATACGCAATGAGCAGTTCTTC. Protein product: CASSFFGIRNEQFF.

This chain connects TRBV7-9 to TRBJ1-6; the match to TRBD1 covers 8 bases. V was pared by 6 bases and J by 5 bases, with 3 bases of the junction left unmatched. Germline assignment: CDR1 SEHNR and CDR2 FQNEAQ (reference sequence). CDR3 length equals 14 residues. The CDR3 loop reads CASRTTGDNSPLHF. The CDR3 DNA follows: TGTGCCAGCAGGACGACAGGGGATAATTCACCCCTCCACTTT. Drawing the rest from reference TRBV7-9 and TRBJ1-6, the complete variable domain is DTGVSQNPRHKITKRGQNVTFRCDPISEHNRLYWYRQTLGQGPEFLTYFQNEAQLEKSRLLSDRFSAERPKGSFSTLEIQRTEQGDSAMYLCASRTTGDNSPLHFGNGTRLTVT.

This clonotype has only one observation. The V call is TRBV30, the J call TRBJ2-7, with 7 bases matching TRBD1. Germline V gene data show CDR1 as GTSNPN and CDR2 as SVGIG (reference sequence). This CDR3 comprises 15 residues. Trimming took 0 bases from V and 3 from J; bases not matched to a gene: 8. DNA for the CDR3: TGTGCCTGGAGTGTACAGGGGTCCGCCGTCTACGAGCAGTACTTC. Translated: CAWSVQGSAVYEQYF.

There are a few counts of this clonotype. In DNA, the CDR3 is TGTGCCACCAGTGCAGGGGGCAACCTGAACACTGAAGCTTTCTTT. It codes for CATSAGGNLNTEAFF. The genes are TRBV24-1 and TRBJ1-1; 8 bases match TRBD1. The ends lost 5 bases at V and 0 bases at J; junction bases unmatched: 4. Looked up from germline, CDR1 is KGHDR and CDR2 is SFDVKD. CDR3 length equals 15 residues.

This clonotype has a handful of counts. DNA for the CDR3: TGTGCCAGCACCATCAATGGGGACCCCATCTACGAGCAGTACTTC. Its translation is CASTINGDPIYEQYF. This chain connects TRBV5-5 to TRBJ2-7; either TRBD1 or TRBD2 may supply D (5 bases each). This CDR3 comprises 15 residues. CDR1 SGHKS and CDR2 YYEKEE come from the germline V gene (reference sequence). V lost 6 bases and J 3 bases, leaving 19 bases between the germline ends.

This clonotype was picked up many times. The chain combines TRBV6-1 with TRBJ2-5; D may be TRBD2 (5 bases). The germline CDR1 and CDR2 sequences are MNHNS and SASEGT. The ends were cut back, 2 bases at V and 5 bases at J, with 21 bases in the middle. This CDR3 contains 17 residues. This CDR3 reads CASSEKKAVLTGETQYF. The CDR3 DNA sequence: TGTGCCAGCAGTGAAAAGAAGGCGGTCCTCACGGGGGAGACCCAGTACTTC.

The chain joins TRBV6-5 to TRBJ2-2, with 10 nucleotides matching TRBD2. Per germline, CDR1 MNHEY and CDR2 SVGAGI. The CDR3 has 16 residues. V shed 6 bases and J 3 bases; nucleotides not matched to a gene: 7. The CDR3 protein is CASRFRLAGYTGELFF. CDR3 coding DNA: TGTGCCAGCAGATTCCGACTAGCGGGCTACACCGGGGAGCTGTTTTTT.

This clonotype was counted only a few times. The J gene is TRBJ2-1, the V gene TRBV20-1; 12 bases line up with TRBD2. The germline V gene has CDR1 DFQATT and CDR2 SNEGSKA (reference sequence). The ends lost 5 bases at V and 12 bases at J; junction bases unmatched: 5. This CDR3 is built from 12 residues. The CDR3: CSALLAGGSQFF. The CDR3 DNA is TGCAGTGCTCTACTAGCGGGAGGCTCGCAGTTCTTC.

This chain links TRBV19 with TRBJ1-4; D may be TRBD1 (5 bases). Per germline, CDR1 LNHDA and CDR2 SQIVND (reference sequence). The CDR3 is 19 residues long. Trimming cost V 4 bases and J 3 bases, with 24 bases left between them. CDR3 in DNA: TGTGCCAGTAGTAGACCCCGGGACTCCCGATTGCCACCTAATGAAAAACTGTTTTTT. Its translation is CASSRPRDSRLPPNEKLFF.

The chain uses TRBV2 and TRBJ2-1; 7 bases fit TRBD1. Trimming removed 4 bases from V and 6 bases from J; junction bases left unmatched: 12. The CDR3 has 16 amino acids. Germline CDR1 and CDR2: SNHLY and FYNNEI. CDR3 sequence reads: CASSARQGASLNEQFF. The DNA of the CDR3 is TGTGCCAGCAGTGCCAGACAGGGCGCCAGCCTCAATGAGCAGTTCTTC.

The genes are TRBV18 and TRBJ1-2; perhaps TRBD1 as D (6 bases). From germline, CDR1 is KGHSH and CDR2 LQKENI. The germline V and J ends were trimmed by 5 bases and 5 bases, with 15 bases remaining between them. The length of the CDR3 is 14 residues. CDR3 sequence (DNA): TGTGCCAGCTCAGCACAGGGATTTGATTATGGCTACACCTTC. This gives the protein CASSAQGFDYGYTF.

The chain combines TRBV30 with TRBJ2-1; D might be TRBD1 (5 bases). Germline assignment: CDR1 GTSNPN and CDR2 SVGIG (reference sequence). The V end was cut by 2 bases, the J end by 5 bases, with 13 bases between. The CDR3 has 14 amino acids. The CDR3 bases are TGTGCCTGGAGTAAGGGGTCCGGTCACAATGAGCAGTTCTTC. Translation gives CAWSKGSGHNEQFF.

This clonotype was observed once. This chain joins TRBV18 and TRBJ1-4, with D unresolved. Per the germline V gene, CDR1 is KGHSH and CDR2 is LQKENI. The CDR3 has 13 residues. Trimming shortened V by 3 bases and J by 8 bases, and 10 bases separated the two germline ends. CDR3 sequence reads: CASSPLESEKLFF. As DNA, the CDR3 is TGTGCCAGCTCACCTCTAGAATCCGAAAAACTGTTTTTT.

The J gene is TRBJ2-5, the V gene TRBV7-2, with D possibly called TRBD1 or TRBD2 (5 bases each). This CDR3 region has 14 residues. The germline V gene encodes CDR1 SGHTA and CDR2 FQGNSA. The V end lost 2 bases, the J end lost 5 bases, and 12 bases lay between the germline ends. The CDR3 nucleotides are TGTGCCAGCAGCTTATTCGGGGCCAGGGAGACCCAGTACTTC. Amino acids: CASSLFGARETQYF.

CDR3 protein: CSASRGLAGHSGANVLTF. Written as DNA, the CDR3 is TGCAGTGCTAGCCGGGGACTAGCGGGCCACTCTGGGGCCAACGTCCTGACTTTC. The chain combines TRBV20-1 with TRBJ2-6, with TRBD2 identical over 12 bases. Per germline, CDR1 DFQATT and CDR2 SNEGSKA (reference sequence). J was trimmed by 0 bases and V by 3 bases; bases with no gene match: 6. CDR3 length: 18 amino acids.

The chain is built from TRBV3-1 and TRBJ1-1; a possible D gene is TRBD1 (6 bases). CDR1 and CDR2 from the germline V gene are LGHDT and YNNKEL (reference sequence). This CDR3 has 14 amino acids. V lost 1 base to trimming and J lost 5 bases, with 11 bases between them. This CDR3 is CASSQVTGRTEAFF. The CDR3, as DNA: TGTGCCAGCAGCCAAGTCACAGGGAGGACTGAAGCTTTCTTT.

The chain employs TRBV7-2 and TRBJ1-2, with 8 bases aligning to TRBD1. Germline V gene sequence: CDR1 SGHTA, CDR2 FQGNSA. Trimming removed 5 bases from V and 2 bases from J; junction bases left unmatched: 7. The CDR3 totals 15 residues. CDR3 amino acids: CASSLGQGTNYGYTF. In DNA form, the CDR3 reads TGTGCCAGCAGCCTTGGACAGGGAACGAACTATGGCTACACCTTC. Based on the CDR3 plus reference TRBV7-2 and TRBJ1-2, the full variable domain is GAGVSQSPSNKVTEKGKDVELRCDPISGHTALYWYRQSLGQGLEFLIYFQGNSAPDKSGLPSDRFSAERTGGSVSTLTIQRTQQEDSAVYLCASSLGQGTNYGYTFGSGTRLTVV.

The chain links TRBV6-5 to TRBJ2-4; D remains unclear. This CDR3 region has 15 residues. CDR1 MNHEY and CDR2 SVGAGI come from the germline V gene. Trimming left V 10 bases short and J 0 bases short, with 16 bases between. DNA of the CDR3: TGTGCCATCACCCTTTGGGAACTAGCCAAAAACATTCAGTACTTC. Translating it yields CAITLWELAKNIQYF.

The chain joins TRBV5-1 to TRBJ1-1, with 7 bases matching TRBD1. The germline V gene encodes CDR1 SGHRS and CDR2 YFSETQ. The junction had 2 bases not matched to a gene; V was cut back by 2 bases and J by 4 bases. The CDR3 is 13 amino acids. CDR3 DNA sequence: TGCGCCAGCAGCTTATGGACAGGCACTGAAGCTTTCTTT. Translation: CASSLWTGTEAFF.

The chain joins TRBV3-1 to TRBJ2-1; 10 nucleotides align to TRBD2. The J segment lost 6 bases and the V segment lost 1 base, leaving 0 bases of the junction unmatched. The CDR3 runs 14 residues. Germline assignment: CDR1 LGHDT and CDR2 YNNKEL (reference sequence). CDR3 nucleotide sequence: TGTGCCAGCAGCCAAGTAGCGGGGGGCAATGAGCAGTTCTTC. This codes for CASSQVAGGNEQFF.

CDR3 sequence: CASSPLAGVNIQYF. Here the CDR3 DNA reads TGTGCCAGCAGCCCTTTAGCGGGAGTCAACATTCAGTACTTC. This chain uses TRBV7-2 with TRBJ2-4; 9 positions match TRBD2. The CDR3 is made up of 14 amino acids. The V and J ends lost 5 bases and 7 bases, in that order; junction bases with no gene match: 6. Germline CDR1 reads SGHTA; CDR2 reads FQGNSA.

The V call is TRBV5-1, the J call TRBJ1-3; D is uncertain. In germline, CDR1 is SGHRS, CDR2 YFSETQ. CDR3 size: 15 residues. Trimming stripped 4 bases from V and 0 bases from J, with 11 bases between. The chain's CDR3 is CASSPRVGSGNTIYF. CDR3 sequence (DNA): TGCGCCAGCAGCCCGCGGGTAGGCTCTGGAAACACCATATATTTT.